The subject of this entry is one TCR beta chain. The antigen is unknown. The length of the CDR3 is 11 residues. Germline V gene lookup returns CDR1 SEHNR and CDR2 FQNEAQ (reference sequence). Trimming removed 1 base from V and 9 bases from J, with 6 bases in between. Amplification targeted TCR beta CDR3 regions from RNA transcripts. The TCR CDR3 was amplified in a first-round RT-PCR using the HTBI primer set. TCRdb re-derived calls from the multiplex PCR reads in MiXCR, one entry per CDR3 protein. The sample includes approximately 380,000 distinct CDR3 sequences, 19% of them seen just once. These data are taken from a study of T cells in Graves' hyperthyroidism and ophthalmopathy. Findings and caveats of the study: The model anticipated ophthalmopathy a median approximately 6.5 months pre-onset.

The TCR sequence derives from a woman in her late teens or twenties with Graves' hyperthyroidism. Sequenced input: blood. The chain uses TRBV7-9 and TRBJ2-5; perhaps TRBD1 as D (6 bases). CDR3 protein: CASSLGGPQYF. The CDR3 DNA sequence: TGTGCCAGCAGCTTAGGGGGGCCCCAGTACTTC.